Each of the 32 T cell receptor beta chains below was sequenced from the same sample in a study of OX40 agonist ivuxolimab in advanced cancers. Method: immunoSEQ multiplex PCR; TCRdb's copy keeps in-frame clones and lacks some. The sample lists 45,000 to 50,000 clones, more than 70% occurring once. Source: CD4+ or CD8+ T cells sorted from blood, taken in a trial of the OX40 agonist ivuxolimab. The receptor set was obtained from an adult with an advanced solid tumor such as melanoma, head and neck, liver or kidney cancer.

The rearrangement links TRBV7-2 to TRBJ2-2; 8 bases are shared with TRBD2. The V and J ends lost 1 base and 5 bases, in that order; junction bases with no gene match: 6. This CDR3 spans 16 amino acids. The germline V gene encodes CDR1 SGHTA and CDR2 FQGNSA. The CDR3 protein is CASSLDGTRDTGELFF. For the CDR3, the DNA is TGTGCCAGCAGCTTAGACGGGACTAGGGATACCGGGGAGCTGTTTTTT.

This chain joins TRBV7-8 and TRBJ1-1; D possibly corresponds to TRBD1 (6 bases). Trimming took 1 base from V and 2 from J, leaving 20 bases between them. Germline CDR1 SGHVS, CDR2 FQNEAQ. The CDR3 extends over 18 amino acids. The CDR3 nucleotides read TGTGCCAGCAGCTTAGTTGGAAGGAGGGGGGAAGGAAACACTGAAGCTTTCTTT. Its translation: CASSLVGRRGEGNTEAFF.

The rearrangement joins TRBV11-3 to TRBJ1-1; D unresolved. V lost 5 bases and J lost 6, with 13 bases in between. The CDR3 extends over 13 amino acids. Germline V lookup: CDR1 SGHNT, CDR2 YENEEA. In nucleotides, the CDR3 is TGTGCCAGCAGCATCAGTCGACGGGCTGAAGCTTTCTTT. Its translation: CASSISRRAEAFF.

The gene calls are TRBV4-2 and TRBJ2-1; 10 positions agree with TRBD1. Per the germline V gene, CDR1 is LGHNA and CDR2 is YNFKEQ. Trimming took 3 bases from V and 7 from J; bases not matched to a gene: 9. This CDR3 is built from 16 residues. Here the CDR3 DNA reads TGTGCCAGCAGCCAGGGGGACAGGGGTAATTATAATGAGCAGTTCTTC. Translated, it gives CASSQGDRGNYNEQFF.

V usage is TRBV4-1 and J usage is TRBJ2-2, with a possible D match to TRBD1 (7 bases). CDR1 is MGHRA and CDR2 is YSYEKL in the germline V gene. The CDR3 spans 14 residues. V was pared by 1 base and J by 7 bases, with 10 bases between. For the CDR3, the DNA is TGCGCCAGCAGCCAAGGACAGGGAGGCGGGGAGCTGTTTTTT. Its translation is CASSQGQGGGELFF.

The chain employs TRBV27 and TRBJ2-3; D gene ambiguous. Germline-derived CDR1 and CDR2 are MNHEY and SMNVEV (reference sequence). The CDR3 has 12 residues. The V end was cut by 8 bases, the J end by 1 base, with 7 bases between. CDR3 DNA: TGTGCCAGCGCTTTCCGCACAGATACGCAGTATTTT. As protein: CASAFRTDTQYF.

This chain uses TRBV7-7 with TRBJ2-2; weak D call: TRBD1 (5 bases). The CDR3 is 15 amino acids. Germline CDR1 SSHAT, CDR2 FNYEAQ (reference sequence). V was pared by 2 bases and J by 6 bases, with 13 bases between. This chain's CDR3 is CASSLRGSGAGELFF. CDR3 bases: TGTGCCAGCAGCTTAAGGGGAAGTGGGGCCGGGGAGCTGTTTTTT.

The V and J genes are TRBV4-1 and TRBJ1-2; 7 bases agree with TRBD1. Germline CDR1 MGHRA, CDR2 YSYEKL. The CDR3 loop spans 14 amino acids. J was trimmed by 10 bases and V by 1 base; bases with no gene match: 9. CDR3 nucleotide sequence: TGCGCCAGCAGCCAAGCAGAGAGCAGGGGGTCCTACACCTTC. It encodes CASSQAESRGSYTF.

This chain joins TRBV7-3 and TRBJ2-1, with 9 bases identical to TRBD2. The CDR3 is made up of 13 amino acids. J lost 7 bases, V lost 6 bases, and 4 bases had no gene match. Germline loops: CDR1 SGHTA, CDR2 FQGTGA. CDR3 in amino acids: CASSLAGRNEQFF. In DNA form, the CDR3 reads TGTGCCAGCAGTCTAGCGGGACGGAATGAGCAGTTCTTC.

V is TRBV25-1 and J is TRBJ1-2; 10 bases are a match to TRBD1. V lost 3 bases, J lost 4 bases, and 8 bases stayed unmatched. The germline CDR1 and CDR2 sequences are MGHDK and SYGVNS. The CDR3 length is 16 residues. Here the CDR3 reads CASSDPGTGEVYGYTF. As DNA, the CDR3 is TGTGCCAGCAGTGATCCCGGGACAGGGGAGGTCTATGGCTACACCTTC.

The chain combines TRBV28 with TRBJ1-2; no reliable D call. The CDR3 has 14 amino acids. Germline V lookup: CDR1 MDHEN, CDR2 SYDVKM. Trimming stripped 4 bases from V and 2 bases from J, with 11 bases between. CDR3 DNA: TGTGCCAGCAGTTCCGCGGACGGAAACTATGGCTACACCTTC. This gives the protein CASSSADGNYGYTF.

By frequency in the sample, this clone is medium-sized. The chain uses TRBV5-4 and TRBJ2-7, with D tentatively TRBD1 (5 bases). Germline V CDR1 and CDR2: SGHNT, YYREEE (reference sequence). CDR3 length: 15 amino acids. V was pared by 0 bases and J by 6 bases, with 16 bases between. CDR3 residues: CASSLVQGALSEQYF. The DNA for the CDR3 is TGTGCCAGCAGCTTGGTCCAGGGCGCTCTTAGCGAGCAGTACTTC.

CDR3 loop: CASSFVRNQETQYF. The CDR3 DNA sequence: TGTGCCAGCAGCTTCGTCAGAAACCAAGAGACCCAGTACTTC. V is TRBV5-4 and J is TRBJ2-5; D uncertain. The V end was cut by 2 bases, the J end by 0 bases, with 8 bases between. Germline V gene data show CDR1 as SGHNT and CDR2 as YYREEE (reference sequence). The CDR3 covers 14 residues.

For the CDR3, the DNA is TGTGCCTGGTACAGGGGGCGTTCGAACACTGAAGCTTTCTTT. It specifies CAWYRGRSNTEAFF. The chain joins TRBV30 to TRBJ1-1; 9 bases fit TRBD1. V lost 5 bases, J lost 1 base, and 5 bases stayed unmatched. Germline V gives CDR1 GTSNPN, CDR2 SVGIG (reference sequence). This CDR3 is 14 amino acids long.

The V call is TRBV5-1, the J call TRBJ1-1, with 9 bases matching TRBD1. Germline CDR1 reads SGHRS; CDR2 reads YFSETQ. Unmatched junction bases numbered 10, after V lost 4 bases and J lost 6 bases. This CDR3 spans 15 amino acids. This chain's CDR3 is CASSKMTGGQAEAFF. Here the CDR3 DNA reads TGCGCCAGCAGCAAGATGACAGGGGGTCAAGCTGAAGCTTTCTTT. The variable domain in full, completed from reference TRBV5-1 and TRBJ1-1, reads KAGVTQTPRYLIKTRGQQVTLSCSPISGHRSVSWYQQTPGQGLQFLFEYFSETQRNKGNFPGRFSGRQFSNSRSEMNVSTLELGDSALYLCASSKMTGGQAEAFFGQGTRLTVV.

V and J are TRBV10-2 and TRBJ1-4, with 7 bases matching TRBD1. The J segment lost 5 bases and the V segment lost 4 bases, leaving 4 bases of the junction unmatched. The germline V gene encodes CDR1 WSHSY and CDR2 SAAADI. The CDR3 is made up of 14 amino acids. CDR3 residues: CASSGQGPNEKLFF. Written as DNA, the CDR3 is TGCGCCAGCAGTGGACAGGGCCCCAATGAAAAACTGTTTTTT.

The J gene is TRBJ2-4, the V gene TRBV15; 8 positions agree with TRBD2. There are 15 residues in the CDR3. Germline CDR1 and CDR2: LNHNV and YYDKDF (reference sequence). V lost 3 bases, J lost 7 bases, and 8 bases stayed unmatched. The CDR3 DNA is TGTGCCACCAGCAGGTACGGACTAGCTCCGAACATTCAGTACTTC. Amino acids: CATSRYGLAPNIQYF.

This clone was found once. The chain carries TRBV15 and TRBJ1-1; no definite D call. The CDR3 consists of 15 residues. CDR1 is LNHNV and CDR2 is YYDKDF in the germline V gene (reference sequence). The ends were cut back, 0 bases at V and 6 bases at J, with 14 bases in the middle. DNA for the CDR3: TGTGCCACCAGCAGAGATCCCTTAGATGAATCTGAAGCTTTCTTT. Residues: CATSRDPLDESEAFF.

Here the CDR3 reads CASSTRTGGLTISGANVLTF. The CDR3 nucleotides are TGTGCCAGCAGCACCCGTACAGGGGGGCTAACCATCTCTGGGGCCAACGTCCTGACTTTC. The chain carries TRBV11-3 and TRBJ2-6, with TRBD1 matching 8 bases. Unmatched junction bases numbered 15, after V lost 5 bases and J lost 0 bases. Germline V gene sequence: CDR1 SGHNT, CDR2 YENEEA. The CDR3 spans 20 residues.

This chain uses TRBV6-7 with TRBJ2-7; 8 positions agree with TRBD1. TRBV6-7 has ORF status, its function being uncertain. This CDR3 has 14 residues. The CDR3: CALSGTGLVYEQYF. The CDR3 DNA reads TGTGCGCTTTCCGGGACAGGTCTTGTCTACGAGCAGTACTTC.

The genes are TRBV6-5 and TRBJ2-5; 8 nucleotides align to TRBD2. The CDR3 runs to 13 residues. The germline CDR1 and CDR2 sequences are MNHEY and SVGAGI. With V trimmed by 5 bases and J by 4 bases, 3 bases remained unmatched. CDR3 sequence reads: CASSRLALETQYF. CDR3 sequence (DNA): TGTGCCAGCAGTAGACTAGCGCTAGAGACCCAGTACTTC.

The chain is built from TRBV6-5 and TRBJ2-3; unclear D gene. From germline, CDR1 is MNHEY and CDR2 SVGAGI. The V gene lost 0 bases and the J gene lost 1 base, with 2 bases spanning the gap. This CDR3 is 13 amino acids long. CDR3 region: CASSYSGTDTQYF. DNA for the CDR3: TGTGCCAGCAGTTACTCCGGCACAGATACGCAGTATTTT.

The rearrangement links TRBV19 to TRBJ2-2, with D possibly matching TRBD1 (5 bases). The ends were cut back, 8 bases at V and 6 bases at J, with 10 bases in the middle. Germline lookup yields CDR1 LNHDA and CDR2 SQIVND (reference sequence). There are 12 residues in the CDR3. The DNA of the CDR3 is TGTGCCAGTGCAGGGTTCCCCGGGGAGCTGTTTTTT. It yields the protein CASAGFPGELFF.

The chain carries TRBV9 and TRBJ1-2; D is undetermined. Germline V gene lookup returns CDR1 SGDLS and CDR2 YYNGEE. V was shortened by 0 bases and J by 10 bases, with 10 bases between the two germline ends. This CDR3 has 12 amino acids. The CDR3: CASSVGQVDYTF. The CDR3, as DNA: TGTGCCAGCAGCGTAGGGCAGGTGGACTACACCTTC.

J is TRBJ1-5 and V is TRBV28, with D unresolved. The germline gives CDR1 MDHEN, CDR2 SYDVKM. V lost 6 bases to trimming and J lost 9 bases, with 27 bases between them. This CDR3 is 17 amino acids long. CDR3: CASRGYGVSRAEGPQHF. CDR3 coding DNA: TGTGCCAGCAGGGGTTATGGGGTTAGCCGGGCCGAGGGGCCCCAGCATTTT.

CDR3 region: CASSFMISGNTIYF. CDR3 bases: TGTGCCAGCAGCTTCATGATCTCTGGAAACACCATATATTTT. The chain joins TRBV5-6 to TRBJ1-3; no clear D gene. CDR1 is SGHDT, CDR2 YYEEEE, per germline. Trimming removed 2 bases at V and 0 bases at J, with 6 bases between. The CDR3 is 14 amino acids.

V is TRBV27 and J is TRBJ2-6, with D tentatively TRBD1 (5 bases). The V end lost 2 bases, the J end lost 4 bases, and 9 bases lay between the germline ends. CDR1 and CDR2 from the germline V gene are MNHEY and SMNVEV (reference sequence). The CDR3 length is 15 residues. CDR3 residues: CASSLQGSGANVLTF. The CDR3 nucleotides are TGTGCCAGCAGTTTACAGGGTTCGGGGGCCAACGTCCTGACTTTC.

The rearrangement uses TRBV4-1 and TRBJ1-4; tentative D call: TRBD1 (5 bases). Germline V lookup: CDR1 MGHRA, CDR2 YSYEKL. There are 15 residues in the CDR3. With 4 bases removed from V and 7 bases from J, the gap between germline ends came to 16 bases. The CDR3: CASSPLGQGSEKLFF. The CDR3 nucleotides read TGCGCCAGCAGCCCCTTAGGGCAGGGTAGTGAAAAACTGTTTTTT.

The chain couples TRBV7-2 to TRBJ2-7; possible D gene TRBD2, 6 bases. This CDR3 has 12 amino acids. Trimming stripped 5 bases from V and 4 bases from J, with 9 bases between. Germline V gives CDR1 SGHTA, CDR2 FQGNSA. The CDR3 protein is CASSHGTYEQYF. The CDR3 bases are TGTGCCAGCAGCCACGGGACTTACGAGCAGTACTTC.

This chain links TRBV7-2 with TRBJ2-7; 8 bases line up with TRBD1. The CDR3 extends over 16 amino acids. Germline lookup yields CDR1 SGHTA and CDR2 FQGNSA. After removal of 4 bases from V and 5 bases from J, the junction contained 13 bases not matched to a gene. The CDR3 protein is CASSSYRHATGDEQYF. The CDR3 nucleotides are TGTGCCAGCAGCTCTTACCGGCACGCGACAGGGGACGAGCAGTACTTC.

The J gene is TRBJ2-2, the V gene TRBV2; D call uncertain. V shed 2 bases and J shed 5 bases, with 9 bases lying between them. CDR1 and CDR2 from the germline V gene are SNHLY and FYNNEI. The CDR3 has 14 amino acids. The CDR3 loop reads CASSERQITGELFF. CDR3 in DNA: TGTGCCAGCAGTGAACGGCAGATAACCGGGGAGCTGTTTTTT.

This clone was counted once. For the CDR3, the DNA is TGTGCCAGCAGTTCCGGGACAGGAAGCTCCTACGAGCAGTACTTC. Translating gives CASSSGTGSSYEQYF. The V and J genes are TRBV5-4 and TRBJ2-7; 8 bases fit TRBD1. CDR1 and CDR2 from the germline V gene are SGHNT and YYREEE (reference sequence). Unmatched junction bases numbered 7, after V lost 5 bases and J lost 0 bases. The CDR3 is 15 amino acids.